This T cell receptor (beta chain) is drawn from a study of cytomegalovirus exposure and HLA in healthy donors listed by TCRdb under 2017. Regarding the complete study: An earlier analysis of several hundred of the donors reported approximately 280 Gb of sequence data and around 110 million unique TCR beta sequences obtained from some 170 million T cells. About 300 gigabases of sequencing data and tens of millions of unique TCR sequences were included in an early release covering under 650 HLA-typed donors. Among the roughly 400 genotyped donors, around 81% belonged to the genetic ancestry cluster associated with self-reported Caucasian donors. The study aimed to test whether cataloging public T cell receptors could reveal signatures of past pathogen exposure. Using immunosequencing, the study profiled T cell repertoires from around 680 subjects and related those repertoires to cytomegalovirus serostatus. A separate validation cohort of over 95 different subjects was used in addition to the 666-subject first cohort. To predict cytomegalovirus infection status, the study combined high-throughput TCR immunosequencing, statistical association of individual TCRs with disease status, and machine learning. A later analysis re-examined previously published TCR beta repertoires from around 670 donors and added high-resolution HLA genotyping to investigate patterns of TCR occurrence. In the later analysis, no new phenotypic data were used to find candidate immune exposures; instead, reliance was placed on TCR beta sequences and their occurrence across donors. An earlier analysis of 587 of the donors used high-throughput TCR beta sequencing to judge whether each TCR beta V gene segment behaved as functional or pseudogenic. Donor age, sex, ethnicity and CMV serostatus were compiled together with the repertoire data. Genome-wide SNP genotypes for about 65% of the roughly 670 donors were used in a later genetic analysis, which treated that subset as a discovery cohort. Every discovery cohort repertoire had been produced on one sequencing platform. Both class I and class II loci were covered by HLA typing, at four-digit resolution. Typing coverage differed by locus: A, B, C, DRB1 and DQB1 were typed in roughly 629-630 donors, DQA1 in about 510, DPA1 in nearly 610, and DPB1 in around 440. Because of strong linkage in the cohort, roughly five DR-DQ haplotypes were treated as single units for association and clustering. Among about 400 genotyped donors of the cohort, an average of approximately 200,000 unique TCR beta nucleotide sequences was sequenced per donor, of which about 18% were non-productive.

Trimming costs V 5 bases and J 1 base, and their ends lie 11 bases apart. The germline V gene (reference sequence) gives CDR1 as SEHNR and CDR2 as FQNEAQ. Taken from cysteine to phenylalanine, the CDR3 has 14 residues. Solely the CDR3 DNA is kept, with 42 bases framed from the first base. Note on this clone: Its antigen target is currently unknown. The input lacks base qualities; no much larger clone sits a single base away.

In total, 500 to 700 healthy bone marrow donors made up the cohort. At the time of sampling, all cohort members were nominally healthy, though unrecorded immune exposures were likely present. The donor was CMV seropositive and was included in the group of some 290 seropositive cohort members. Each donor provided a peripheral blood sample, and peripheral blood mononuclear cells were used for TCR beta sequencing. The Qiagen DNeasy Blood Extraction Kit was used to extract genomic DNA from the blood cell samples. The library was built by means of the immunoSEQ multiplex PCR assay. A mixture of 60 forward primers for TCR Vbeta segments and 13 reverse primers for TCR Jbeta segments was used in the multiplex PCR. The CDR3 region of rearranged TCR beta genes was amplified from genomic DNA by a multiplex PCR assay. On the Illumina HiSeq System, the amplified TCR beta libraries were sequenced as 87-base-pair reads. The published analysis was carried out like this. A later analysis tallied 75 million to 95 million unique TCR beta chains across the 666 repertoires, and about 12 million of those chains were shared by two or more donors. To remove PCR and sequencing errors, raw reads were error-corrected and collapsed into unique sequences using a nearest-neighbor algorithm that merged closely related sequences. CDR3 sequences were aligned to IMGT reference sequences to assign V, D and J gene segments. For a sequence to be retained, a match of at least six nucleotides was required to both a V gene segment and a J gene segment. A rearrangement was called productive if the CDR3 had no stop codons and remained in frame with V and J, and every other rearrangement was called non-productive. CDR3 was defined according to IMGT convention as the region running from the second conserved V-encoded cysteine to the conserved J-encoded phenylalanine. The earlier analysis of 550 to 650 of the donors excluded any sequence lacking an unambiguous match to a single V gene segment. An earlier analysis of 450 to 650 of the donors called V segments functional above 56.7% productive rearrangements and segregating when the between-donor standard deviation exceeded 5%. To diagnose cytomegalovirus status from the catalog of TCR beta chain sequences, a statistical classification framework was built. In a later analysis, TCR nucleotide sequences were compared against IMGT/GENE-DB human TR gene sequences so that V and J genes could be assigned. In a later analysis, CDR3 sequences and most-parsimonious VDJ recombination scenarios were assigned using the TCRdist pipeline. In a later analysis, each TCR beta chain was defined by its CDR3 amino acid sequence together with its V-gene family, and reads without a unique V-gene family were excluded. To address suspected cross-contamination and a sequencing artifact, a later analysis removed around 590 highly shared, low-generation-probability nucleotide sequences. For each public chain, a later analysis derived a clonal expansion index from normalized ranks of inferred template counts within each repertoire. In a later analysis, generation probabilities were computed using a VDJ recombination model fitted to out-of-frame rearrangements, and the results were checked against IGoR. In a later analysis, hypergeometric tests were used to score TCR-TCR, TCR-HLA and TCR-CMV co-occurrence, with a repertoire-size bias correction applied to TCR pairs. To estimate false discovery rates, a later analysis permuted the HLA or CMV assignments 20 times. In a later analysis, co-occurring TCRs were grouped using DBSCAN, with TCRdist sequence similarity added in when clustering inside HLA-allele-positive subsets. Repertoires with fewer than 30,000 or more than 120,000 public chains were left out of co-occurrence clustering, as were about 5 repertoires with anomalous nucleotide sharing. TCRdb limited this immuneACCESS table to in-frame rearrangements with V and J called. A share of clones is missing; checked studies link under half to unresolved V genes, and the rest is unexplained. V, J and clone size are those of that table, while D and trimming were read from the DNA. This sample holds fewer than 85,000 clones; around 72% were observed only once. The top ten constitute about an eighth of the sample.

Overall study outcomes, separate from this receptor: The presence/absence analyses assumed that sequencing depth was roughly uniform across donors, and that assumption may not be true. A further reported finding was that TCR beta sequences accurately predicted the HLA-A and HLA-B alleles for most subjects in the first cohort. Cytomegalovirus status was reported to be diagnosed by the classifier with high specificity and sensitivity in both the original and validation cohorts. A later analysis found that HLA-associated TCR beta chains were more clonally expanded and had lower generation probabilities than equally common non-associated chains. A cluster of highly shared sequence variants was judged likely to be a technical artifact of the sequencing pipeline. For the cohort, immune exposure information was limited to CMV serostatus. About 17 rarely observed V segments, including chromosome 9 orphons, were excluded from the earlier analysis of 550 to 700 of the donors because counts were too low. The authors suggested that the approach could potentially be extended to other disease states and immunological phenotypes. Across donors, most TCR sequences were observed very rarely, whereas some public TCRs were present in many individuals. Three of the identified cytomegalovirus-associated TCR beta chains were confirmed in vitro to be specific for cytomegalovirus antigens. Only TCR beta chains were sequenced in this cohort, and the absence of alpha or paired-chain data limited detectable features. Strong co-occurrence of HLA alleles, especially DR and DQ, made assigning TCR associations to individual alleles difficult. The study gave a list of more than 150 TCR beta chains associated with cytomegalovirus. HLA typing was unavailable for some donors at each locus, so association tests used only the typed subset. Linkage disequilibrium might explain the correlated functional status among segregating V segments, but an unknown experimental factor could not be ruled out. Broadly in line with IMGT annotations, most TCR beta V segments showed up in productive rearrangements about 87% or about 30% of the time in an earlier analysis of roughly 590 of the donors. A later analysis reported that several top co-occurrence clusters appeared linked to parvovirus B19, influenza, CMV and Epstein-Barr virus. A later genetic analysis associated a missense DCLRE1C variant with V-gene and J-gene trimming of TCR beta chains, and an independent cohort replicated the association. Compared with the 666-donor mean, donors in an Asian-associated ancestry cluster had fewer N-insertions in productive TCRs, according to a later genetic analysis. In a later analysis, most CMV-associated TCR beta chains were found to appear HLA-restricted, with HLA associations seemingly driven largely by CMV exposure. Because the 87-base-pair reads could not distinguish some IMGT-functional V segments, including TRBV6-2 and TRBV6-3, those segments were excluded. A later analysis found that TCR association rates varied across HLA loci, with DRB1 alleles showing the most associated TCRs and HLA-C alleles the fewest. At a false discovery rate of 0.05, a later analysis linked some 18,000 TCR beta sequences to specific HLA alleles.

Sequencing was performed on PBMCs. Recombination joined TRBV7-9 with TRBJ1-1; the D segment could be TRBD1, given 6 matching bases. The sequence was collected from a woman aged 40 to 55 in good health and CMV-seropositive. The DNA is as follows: TGTGCCAGCAGCGTCTGGACAGAGAACACTGAAGCTTTCTTT. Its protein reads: CASSVWTENTEAFF. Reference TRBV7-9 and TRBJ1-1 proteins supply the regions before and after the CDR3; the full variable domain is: DTGVSQNPRHKITKRGQNVTFRCDPISEHNRLYWYRQTLGQGPEFLTYFQNEAQLEKSRLLSDRFSAERPKGSFSTLEIQRTEQGDSAMYLCASSVWTENTEAFFGQGTRLTVV.